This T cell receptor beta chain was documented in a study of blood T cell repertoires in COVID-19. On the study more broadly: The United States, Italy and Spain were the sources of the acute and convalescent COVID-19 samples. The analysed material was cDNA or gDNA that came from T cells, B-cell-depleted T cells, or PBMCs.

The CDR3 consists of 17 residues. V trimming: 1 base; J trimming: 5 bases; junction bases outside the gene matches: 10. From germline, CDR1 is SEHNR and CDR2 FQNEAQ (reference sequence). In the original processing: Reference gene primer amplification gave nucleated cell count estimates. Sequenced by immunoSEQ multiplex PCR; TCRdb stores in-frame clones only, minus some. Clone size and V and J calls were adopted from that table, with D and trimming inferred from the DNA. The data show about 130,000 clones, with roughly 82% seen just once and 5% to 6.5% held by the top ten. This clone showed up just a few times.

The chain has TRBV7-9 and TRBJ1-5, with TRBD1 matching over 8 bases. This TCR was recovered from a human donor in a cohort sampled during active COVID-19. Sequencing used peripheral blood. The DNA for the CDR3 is TGTGCCAGCAGCTTAGTGAACGGACAGGGAGGGTATCAGCCCCAGCATTTT. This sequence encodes CASSLVNGQGGYQPQHF.